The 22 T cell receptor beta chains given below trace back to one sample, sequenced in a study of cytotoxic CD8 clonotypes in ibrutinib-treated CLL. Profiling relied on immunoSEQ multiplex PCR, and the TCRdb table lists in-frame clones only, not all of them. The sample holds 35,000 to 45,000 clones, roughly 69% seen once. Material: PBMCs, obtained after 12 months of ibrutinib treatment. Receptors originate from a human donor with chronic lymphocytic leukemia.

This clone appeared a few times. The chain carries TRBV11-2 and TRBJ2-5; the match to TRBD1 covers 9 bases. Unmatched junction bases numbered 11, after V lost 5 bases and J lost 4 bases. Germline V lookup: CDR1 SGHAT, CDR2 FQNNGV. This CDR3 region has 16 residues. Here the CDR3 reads CASSPRTGGLGETQYF. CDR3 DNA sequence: TGTGCCAGCAGCCCTAGAACAGGGGGCTTGGGAGAGACCCAGTACTTC.

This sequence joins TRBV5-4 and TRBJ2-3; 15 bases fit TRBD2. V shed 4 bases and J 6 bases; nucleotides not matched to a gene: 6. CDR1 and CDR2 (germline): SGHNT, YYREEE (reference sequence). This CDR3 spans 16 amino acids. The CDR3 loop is CASSPGLAGGSDTQYF. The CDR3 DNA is TGTGCCAGCAGCCCCGGACTAGCGGGAGGGTCCGATACGCAGTATTTT. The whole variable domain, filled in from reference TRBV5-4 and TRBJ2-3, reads ETGVTQSPTHLIKTRGQQVTLRCSSQSGHNTVSWYQQALGQGPQFIFQYYREEENGRGNFPPRFSGLQFPNYSSELNVNALELDDSALYLCASSPGLAGGSDTQYFGPGTRLTVL.

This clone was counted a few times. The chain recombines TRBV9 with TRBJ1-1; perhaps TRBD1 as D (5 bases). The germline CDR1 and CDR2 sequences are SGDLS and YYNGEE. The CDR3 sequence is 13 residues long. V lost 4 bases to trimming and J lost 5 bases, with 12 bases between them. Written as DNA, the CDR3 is TGTGCCAGCAGCCCACAGGACAATACTGAAGCTTTCTTT. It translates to CASSPQDNTEAFF.

The CDR3 coding sequence is TGCGCCAGCAGCGTACCAGGGGCTATAGATACGCAGTATTTT. Translated: CASSVPGAIDTQYF. This chain connects TRBV5-1 to TRBJ2-3; TRBD1 is a possible D gene (6 bases). Germline V CDR1 and CDR2: SGHRS, YFSETQ. V shed 4 bases and J shed 5 bases, with 14 bases lying between them. The CDR3 runs 14 residues. The entire variable domain, with the rest obtained from reference TRBV5-1 and TRBJ2-3, is as follows: KAGVTQTPRYLIKTRGQQVTLSCSPISGHRSVSWYQQTPGQGLQFLFEYFSETQRNKGNFPGRFSGRQFSNSRSEMNVSTLELGDSALYLCASSVPGAIDTQYFGPGTRLTVL.

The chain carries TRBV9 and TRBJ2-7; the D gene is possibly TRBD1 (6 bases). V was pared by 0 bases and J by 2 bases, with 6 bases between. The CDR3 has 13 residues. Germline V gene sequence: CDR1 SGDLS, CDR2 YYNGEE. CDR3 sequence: CASSVGTAYEQYF. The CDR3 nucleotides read TGTGCCAGCAGCGTAGGGACAGCCTACGAGCAGTACTTC.

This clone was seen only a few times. The CDR3: CASSLVGSAQSYGELFF. The CDR3 coding sequence is TGTGCCAGCAGCTTGGTAGGGTCAGCCCAGAGTTACGGGGAGCTGTTTTTT. The V gene is TRBV5-4, the J gene TRBJ2-2; no firm D call. Germline V gives CDR1 SGHNT, CDR2 YYREEE (reference sequence). This CDR3 has 17 amino acids. Trimming took off 0 bases at V and 7 bases at J, with 19 bases between the two ends.

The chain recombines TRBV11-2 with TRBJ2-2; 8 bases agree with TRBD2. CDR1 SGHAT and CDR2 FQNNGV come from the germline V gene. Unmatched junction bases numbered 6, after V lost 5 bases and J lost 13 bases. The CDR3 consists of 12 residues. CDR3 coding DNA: TGTGCCAGCAGCCGGGAGGGAAGAGTGCTGTTTTTT. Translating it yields CASSREGRVLFF.

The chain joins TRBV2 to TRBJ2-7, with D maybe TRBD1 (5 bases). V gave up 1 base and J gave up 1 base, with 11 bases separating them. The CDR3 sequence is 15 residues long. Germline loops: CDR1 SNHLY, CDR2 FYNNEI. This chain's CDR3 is CASSEGKGDSYEQYF. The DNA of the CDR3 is TGTGCCAGCAGTGAAGGGAAAGGGGATTCCTACGAGCAGTACTTC.

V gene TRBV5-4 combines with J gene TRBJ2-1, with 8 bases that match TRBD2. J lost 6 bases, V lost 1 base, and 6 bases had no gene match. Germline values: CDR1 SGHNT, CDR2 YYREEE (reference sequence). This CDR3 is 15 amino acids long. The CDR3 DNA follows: TGTGCCAGCAGCTTGTCAAGCGGGGGATTCAATGAGCAGTTCTTC. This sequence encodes CASSLSSGGFNEQFF.

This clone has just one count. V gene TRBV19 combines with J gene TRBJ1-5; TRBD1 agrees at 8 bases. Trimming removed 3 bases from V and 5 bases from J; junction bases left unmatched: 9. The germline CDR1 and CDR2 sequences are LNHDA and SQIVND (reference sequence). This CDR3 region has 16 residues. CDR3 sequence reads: CASSITGTGGYQPQHF. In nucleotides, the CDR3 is TGTGCCAGTAGTATTACAGGGACAGGCGGGTATCAGCCCCAGCATTTT.

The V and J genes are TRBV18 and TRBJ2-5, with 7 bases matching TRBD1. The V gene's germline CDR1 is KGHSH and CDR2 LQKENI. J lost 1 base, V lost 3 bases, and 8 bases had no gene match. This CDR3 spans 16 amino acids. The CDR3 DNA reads TGTGCCAGCTCACCTCGGACAGGACGCCCCCAAGAGACCCAGTACTTC. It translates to CASSPRTGRPQETQYF.

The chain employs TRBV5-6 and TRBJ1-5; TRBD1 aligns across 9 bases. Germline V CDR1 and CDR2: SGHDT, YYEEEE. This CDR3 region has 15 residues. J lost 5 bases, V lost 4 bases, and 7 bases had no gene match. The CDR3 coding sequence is TGTGCCAGCAGCCTTGGGGGACAGGGCGATCAGCCCCAGCATTTT. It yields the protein CASSLGGQGDQPQHF.

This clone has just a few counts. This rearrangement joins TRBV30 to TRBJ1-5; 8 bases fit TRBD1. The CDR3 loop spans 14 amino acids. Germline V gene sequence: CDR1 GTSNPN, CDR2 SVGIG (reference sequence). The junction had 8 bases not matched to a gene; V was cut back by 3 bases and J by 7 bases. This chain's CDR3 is CAWRGQGIGQPQHF. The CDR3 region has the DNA TGTGCCTGGAGAGGACAGGGCATAGGACAGCCCCAGCATTTT.

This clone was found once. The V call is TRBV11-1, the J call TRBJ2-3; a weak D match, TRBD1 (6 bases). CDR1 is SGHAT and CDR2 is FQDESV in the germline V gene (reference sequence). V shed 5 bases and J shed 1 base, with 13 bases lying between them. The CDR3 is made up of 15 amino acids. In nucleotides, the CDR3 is TGTGCCAGCAGCGGGGACAATCGGGGCACAGATACGCAGTATTTT. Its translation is CASSGDNRGTDTQYF.

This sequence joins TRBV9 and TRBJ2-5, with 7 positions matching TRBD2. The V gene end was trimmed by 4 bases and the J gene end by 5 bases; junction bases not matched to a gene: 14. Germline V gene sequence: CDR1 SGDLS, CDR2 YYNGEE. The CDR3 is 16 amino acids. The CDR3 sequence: CASSLGGSQVGETQYF. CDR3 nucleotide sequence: TGTGCCAGCAGCCTGGGAGGGTCCCAAGTAGGGGAGACCCAGTACTTC.

CDR3 amino acids: CASRFDPGATNEKLFF. CDR3 DNA sequence: TGTGCAAGTCGCTTCGATCCGGGGGCAACTAATGAAAAACTGTTTTTT. The chain joins TRBV12-2 to TRBJ1-4. TRBV12-2 is recorded as a pseudogene. The CDR3 loop spans 16 amino acids.

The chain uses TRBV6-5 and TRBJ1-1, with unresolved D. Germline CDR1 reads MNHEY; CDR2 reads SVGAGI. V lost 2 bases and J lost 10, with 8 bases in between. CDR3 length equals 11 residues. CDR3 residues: CASSYNQRAFF. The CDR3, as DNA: TGTGCCAGCAGTTACAACCAACGAGCTTTCTTT.

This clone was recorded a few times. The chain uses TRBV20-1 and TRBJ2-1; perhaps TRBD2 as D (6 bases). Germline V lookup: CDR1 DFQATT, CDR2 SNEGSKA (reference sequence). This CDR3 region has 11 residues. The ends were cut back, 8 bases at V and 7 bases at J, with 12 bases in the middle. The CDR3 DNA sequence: TGCAGTAGGGACTCCCAGAATGAGCAGTTCTTC. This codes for CSRDSQNEQFF.

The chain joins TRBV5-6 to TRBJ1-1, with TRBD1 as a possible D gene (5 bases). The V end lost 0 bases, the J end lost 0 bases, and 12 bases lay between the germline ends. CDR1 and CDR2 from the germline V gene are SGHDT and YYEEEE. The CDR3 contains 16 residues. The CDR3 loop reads CASSLVARAMNTEAFF. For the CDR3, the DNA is TGTGCCAGCAGCTTGGTCGCCAGGGCTATGAACACTGAAGCTTTCTTT.

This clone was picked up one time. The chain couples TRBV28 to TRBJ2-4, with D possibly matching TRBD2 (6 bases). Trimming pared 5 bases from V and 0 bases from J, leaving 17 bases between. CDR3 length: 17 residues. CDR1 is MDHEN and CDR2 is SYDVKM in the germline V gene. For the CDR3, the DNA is TGTGCCAGCAGTCCCCTTACTATAGCGGTAGCCAAAAACATTCAGTACTTC. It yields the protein CASSPLTIAVAKNIQYF.

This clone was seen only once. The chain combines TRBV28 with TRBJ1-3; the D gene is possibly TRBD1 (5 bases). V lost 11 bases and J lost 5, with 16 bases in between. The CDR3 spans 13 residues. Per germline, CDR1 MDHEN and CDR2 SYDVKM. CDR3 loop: CAVQGAIRNTIYF. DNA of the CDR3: TGTGCCGTCCAGGGAGCGATAAGAAACACCATATATTTT.

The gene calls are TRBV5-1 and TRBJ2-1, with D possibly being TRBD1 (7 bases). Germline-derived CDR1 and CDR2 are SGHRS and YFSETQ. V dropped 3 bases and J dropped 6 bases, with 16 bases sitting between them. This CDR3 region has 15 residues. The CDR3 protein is CASSSGDREVNEQFF. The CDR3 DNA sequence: TGCGCCAGCAGCTCCGGAGACAGGGAGGTCAATGAGCAGTTCTTC. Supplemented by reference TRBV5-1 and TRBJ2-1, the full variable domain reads KAGVTQTPRYLIKTRGQQVTLSCSPISGHRSVSWYQQTPGQGLQFLFEYFSETQRNKGNFPGRFSGRQFSNSRSEMNVSTLELGDSALYLCASSSGDREVNEQFFGPGTRLTVL.